What follows are 23 T cell receptor beta chains derived from one specimen sequenced in a study of cytotoxic CD8 clonotypes in ibrutinib-treated CLL. Assay: immunoSEQ multiplex PCR; the TCRdb copy retains only in-frame clones and omits some. The sample has some 35,000 clones; approximately 69% are singletons. The material sequenced was PBMCs, taken before ibrutinib treatment. The receptors were sampled from a human donor with chronic lymphocytic leukemia.

The chain employs TRBV19 and TRBJ1-5; D ambiguous. The CDR3 is 15 amino acids. Trimming took 7 bases from V and 0 from J, leaving 13 bases between them. Germline V lookup: CDR1 LNHDA, CDR2 SQIVND (reference sequence). The CDR3 DNA is TGTGCCAGTAATATGGCGGATTATAGCAATCAGCCCCAGCATTTT. It is translated as CASNMADYSNQPQHF.

This chain links TRBV7-2 with TRBJ2-7, with D hard to call. The germline V gene encodes CDR1 SGHTA and CDR2 FQGNSA. Trimming took off 2 bases at V and 5 bases at J, with 16 bases between the two ends. This CDR3 region has 15 residues. The CDR3 loop reads CASSLFGWPTDEQYF. In DNA form, the CDR3 reads TGTGCCAGCAGCTTATTTGGCTGGCCTACCGACGAGCAGTACTTC. The full variable domain, its missing parts supplied by reference TRBV7-2 and TRBJ2-7, is GAGVSQSPSNKVTEKGKDVELRCDPISGHTALYWYRQSLGQGLEFLIYFQGNSAPDKSGLPSDRFSAERTGGSVSTLTIQRTQQEDSAVYLCASSLFGWPTDEQYFGPGTRLTVT.

CDR3 bases: TGTGCCAGCAGTGAGTCAGGGAGCTCCTACAATGAGCAGTTCTTC. It translates to CASSESGSSYNEQFF. The chain uses TRBV2 and TRBJ2-1; D possibly uses TRBD1 or TRBD2 (5 bases each). With 3 bases removed from V and 0 bases from J, the gap between germline ends came to 9 bases. The CDR3 contains 15 residues. Looked up from germline, CDR1 is SNHLY and CDR2 is FYNNEI.

The chain links TRBV7-2 to TRBJ2-7, with TRBD2 identical over 10 bases. CDR3 length: 15 amino acids. CDR1 is SGHTA, CDR2 FQGNSA, per germline. The ends lost 0 bases at V and 3 bases at J; junction bases unmatched: 2. In DNA form, the CDR3 reads TGTGCCAGCAGCTTAGCGGCTAGCGGGAGCTACGAGCAGTACTTC. Translating it yields CASSLAASGSYEQYF.

The J gene is TRBJ2-5, the V gene TRBV27, with D possibly being TRBD1 (7 bases). V shed 4 bases and J shed 5 bases, with 17 bases lying between them. CDR1 and CDR2 from the germline V gene are MNHEY and SMNVEV (reference sequence). This CDR3 region has 15 residues. This CDR3 is CASSSWARGRETQYF. CDR3 coding DNA: TGTGCCAGCAGTTCGTGGGCCAGGGGGAGGGAGACCCAGTACTTC.

The chain couples TRBV10-2 to TRBJ2-1, with D tentatively TRBD2 (5 bases). This CDR3 is 12 amino acids long. CDR1 and CDR2 (germline): WSHSY, SAAADI. V shed 6 bases and J shed 6 bases, with 9 bases lying between them. This chain's CDR3 is CASRTRFNEQFF. Here the CDR3 DNA reads TGCGCCAGCAGAACTAGGTTCAATGAGCAGTTCTTC.

The V and J genes are TRBV5-4 and TRBJ2-3, with TRBD2 matching 10 bases. There are 17 residues in the CDR3. Germline V gene sequence: CDR1 SGHNT, CDR2 YYREEE (reference sequence). J lost 2 bases, V lost 4 bases, and 10 bases had no gene match. The CDR3 DNA reads TGTGCCAGCAGCAGGGCGAGAGCGGGGGGGTTCACAGATACGCAGTATTTT. Translating gives CASSRARAGGFTDTQYF.

This chain uses TRBV18 with TRBJ1-1; D is unclear. The germline gives CDR1 KGHSH, CDR2 LQKENI. V shed 8 bases and J shed 5 bases, with 15 bases lying between them. This CDR3 has 13 amino acids. Here the CDR3 DNA reads TGTGCCAGCGCCCCATTCGATTTGACTGAAGCTTTCTTT. This gives the protein CASAPFDLTEAFF.

The chain uses TRBV27 and TRBJ1-2; 7 nucleotides match TRBD1. The CDR3 has 15 amino acids. V lost 3 bases to trimming and J lost 2 bases; unmatched junction nucleotides: 6. The germline gives CDR1 MNHEY, CDR2 SMNVEV (reference sequence). CDR3 protein: CASSLYQGQNYGYTF. CDR3 coding DNA: TGTGCCAGCAGTTTGTACCAGGGACAGAACTATGGCTACACCTTC.

The rearrangement joins TRBV18 to TRBJ2-1, with TRBD2 matching 13 bases. Trimming cost V 6 bases and J 5 bases; bases outside gene matches: 16. The CDR3 totals 19 residues. CDR1 KGHSH and CDR2 LQKENI come from the germline V gene. In DNA form, the CDR3 reads TGTGCCAGCTCCATCTACTTACCGGGGGGACTAGCGGGGAACAATGAGCAGTTCTTC. Protein product: CASSIYLPGGLAGNNEQFF.

This clone was detected only once. The genes are TRBV30 and TRBJ1-6; TRBD1 matches at 8 bases. Germline V CDR1 and CDR2: GTSNPN, SVGIG (reference sequence). CDR3 length: 13 amino acids. The V segment lost 3 bases and the J segment 8 bases; nucleotides outside the gene matches: 3. The CDR3, as DNA: TGTGCCTGGAGGGAACAGGGGGATTCACCCCTCCACTTT. Translation gives CAWREQGDSPLHF.

This chain links TRBV19 with TRBJ1-1, with a weak D call TRBD1 (6 bases). The CDR3 totals 16 residues. The germline gives CDR1 LNHDA, CDR2 SQIVND (reference sequence). V was cut by 7 bases and J by 1 base, with 19 bases left in between. This CDR3 reads CASTPRKGGQNTEAFF. CDR3 bases: TGTGCCAGTACCCCGAGGAAAGGGGGGCAGAACACTGAAGCTTTCTTT.

V gene TRBV7-2 combines with J gene TRBJ2-7; unclear D gene. CDR1 and CDR2 (germline): SGHTA, FQGNSA. This CDR3 contains 14 residues. V was clipped by 1 base and J by 0 bases, with 7 bases between them. CDR3 in DNA: TGTGCCAGCAGCTTAGGCGCAGCCTCCTACGAGCAGTACTTC. Its translation: CASSLGAASYEQYF.

Only a few counts were recorded for this clone. The chain combines TRBV11-2 with TRBJ1-5, with 9 nucleotides matching TRBD1. V shed 5 bases, J shed 7 bases, and the junction held 6 bases outside the gene matches. The CDR3 covers 14 residues. Germline V gene data show CDR1 as SGHAT and CDR2 as FQNNGV. Here the CDR3 reads CASSLGQGMQPQHF. DNA for the CDR3: TGTGCCAGCAGCCTCGGACAGGGGATGCAGCCCCAGCATTTT.

Notes on this clone: One end of the junction is discordant with germline, which a read error may explain. DNA of the CDR3: TGTGCTAGCAGCCTGGGCGGGGCGGGCAGCCTGTGGGAGACCCAGTACTTC. Translating it yields CASSLGGAGSLWETQYF. The V and J genes are TRBV7-7 and TRBJ2-5, with D possibly matching TRBD2 (6 bases). The CDR3 has 17 residues. Germline CDR1 reads SSHAT; CDR2 reads FNYEAQ (reference sequence).

V usage is TRBV19 and J usage is TRBJ2-7, with D possibly TRBD1 on 6 matching bases. The germline gives CDR1 LNHDA, CDR2 SQIVND (reference sequence). CDR3 size: 13 residues. V was shortened by 8 bases and J by 4 bases, with 15 bases between the two germline ends. In DNA form, the CDR3 reads TGTGCCAGTGGAGGCAGGGGAAGATACGAGCAGTACTTC. This translates into CASGGRGRYEQYF.

This clone was detected a few times. This sequence joins TRBV18 and TRBJ1-1; D is uncertain. The CDR3 contains 14 residues. Trimming pared 3 bases from V and 4 bases from J, leaving 12 bases between. CDR1 and CDR2 (germline): KGHSH, LQKENI. CDR3 coding DNA: TGTGCCAGCTCACCCGTCTATGGCTTCACTGAAGCTTTCTTT. This sequence encodes CASSPVYGFTEAFF. Full variable domain (remainder filled in from reference TRBV18 and TRBJ1-1): NAGVMQNPRHLVRRRGQEARLRCSPMKGHSHVYWYRQLPEEGLKFMVYLQKENIIDESGMPKERFSAEFPKEGPSILRIQQVVRGDSAAYFCASSPVYGFTEAFFGQGTRLTVV.

This sequence joins TRBV28 and TRBJ2-2; the D is unclear. The germline CDR1 and CDR2 sequences are MDHEN and SYDVKM. Trimming removed 10 bases from V and 2 bases from J, with 11 bases in between. CDR3 size: 13 residues. CDR3 sequence: CATSRSNTGELFF. CDR3 coding DNA: TGTGCCACCTCCCGCAGTAACACCGGGGAGCTGTTTTTT.

The chain employs TRBV6-1 and TRBJ1-5; 12 bases fit TRBD1. J was trimmed by 6 bases and V by 5 bases; bases with no gene match: 5. The CDR3 covers 15 residues. Germline V CDR1 and CDR2: MNHNS, SASEGT. The CDR3 reads CASSRDRGQGQPQHF. The DNA for the CDR3 is TGTGCCAGCAGTCGGGACAGGGGGCAGGGTCAGCCCCAGCATTTT.

V usage is TRBV5-6 and J usage is TRBJ2-3; 11 bases map to TRBD1. V gave up 4 bases and J gave up 1 base; unmatched junction bases: 2. There are 15 residues in the CDR3. Germline CDR1 SGHDT, CDR2 YYEEEE. The CDR3 DNA is TGTGCCAGCAGCCCGGGACAGGGGGGCACAGATACGCAGTATTTT. It encodes CASSPGQGGTDTQYF.

The chain recombines TRBV19 with TRBJ1-5; 9 bases are shared with TRBD1. CDR1 is LNHDA, CDR2 SQIVND, per germline (reference sequence). CDR3 length: 14 amino acids. V dropped 8 bases and J dropped 7; count of bases not matched to a gene: 9. The CDR3 sequence is CASSTGTGNQPQHF. CDR3 coding DNA: TGTGCCAGTTCAACCGGGACAGGGAACCAGCCCCAGCATTTT.

The chain carries TRBV7-6 and TRBJ2-5; D is perhaps TRBD1 or TRBD2 (5 bases each). Trimming removed 3 bases at V and 1 base at J, with 9 bases between. This CDR3 contains 14 residues. Germline CDR1 is SGHVS and CDR2 is FNYEAQ. The CDR3 DNA is TGTGCCAGCAGCTTCCAAGGGACCCAAGAGACCCAGTACTTC. Its protein is CASSFQGTQETQYF.

This sequence joins TRBV7-2 and TRBJ1-2; 9 bases are shared with TRBD1. The CDR3 length is 16 residues. With 0 bases clipped from V and 0 bases from J, the junction kept 2 bases outside the gene matches. Germline V gene lookup returns CDR1 SGHTA and CDR2 FQGNSA. The CDR3 loop is CASSLAGTGSNYGYTF. The CDR3 DNA reads as TGTGCCAGCAGCTTAGCCGGGACAGGGTCTAACTATGGCTACACCTTC.